This TCR beta chain was sequenced during a study of blood T cell repertoires in COVID-19. The CDR3 spans 15 residues. Germline values: CDR1 MGHRA, CDR2 YSYEKL. The ends lost 3 bases at V and 3 bases at J; junction bases unmatched: 5. Original processing methods: It was from reference gene primer amplification that nucleated cell counts were estimated. TCRdb's copy holds only in-frame clones and misses some; the assay was immunoSEQ multiplex PCR. V, J and clone size reflect that table, while D and trimming were determined from the DNA. The data show 130,000 to 150,000 clones, with approximately 87% seen just once and roughly two fifths held by the top ten.

Material for sequencing was peripheral blood. This sequence originates from a man aged 50 or older who had recovered from COVID-19. The genes are TRBV4-1 and TRBJ1-1, with TRBD1 identical over 9 bases. CDR3 sequence (DNA): TGCGCCAGCAGCCAGGACAGGGGTTTGTACACTGAAGCTTTCTTT. Residues: CASSQDRGLYTEAFF.